The text below deals with one TCR beta chain. The junction had 3 bases not matched to a gene; V was cut back by 0 bases and J by 5 bases. The CDR3 is 14 residues long. CDR1 is SGHNT and CDR2 is YYREEE in the germline V gene (reference sequence). The sample originates from a study of cytomegalovirus exposure and HLA in healthy donors. PCR involved 60 Vbeta and 13 Jbeta primers. Libraries were prepared by immunoSEQ multiplex PCR; TCRdb keeps only in-frame clonotypes and omits some of them. The table lists about 140,000 clones, about four fifths of them singletons. This chain uses TRBV5-4 with TRBJ2-7; TRBD1 matches at 9 bases. Material for sequencing was PBMCs. This clonotype was sampled from a middle-aged man in good health and CMV-seronegative. Here the CDR3 reads CASSLGGTGNEQYF. The CDR3 coding sequence is TGTGCCAGCAGCTTGGGCGGGACAGGGAACGAGCAGTACTTC.